In this sample, the clone carrying this T cell receptor (beta chain) turned up a few times. The target antigen is unknown. Cultured CD4+ T cell DNA was sequenced using the Oncomine TCR Beta short-read assay. Investigators obtained genomic DNA by extraction from cultured CD4+ T cells. TCRdb redid the calling of the PCR reads with MiXCR, one entry per CDR3 protein. The table records roughly 7,600 distinct CDR3 sequences, 21% of them present only once. The source of the sample is a study of vaccination and CD4 T cells after COVID-19. The CDR3 loop spans 14 amino acids. V lost 7 bases to trimming and J lost 0 bases; unmatched junction nucleotides: 6. Germline V lookup: CDR1 SQVTM, CDR2 ANQGSEA. Described treatment: approximately 11-day PBMC culture with coronavirus spike peptide pools or control peptides (ViraFEST assay).

The material sequenced was CD4+ T cells from blood, cultured in vitro, taken after SARS-CoV-2 vaccination. The receptor was derived from a human donor who had recovered from COVID-19. This chain links TRBV29-1 with TRBJ2-1; 7 bases are shared with TRBD1. The DNA of the CDR3 is TGCAGCGCCGCAGGGGGAAGCTCCTACAATGAGCAGTTCTTC. Translating gives CSAAGGSSYNEQFF.